This is a list of T cell receptor beta chains from one sample in a study of cytomegalovirus exposure and HLA in healthy donors. Sequenced by immunoSEQ multiplex PCR; TCRdb stores in-frame clones only, minus some. The top ten clones hold around 14% of a sample with roughly 180,000 clones, approximately 78% of them seen once. The specimen sequenced was PBMCs. The receptors derive from a woman between 50 and 59 years old in good health and CMV-seropositive. Each CDR3 is given with its conserved first and last residue. D genes are given only for firm matches. Rows may omit the clone size; those that give it use once, few, many or a size class.

J gene | V gene | D gene | clone size | CDR3 DNA | CDR3 protein
TRBJ1-2 | TRBV7-9 | - | - | TGTGCCAGCAGCTTAGGACAGAATGGCTACACCTTC | CASSLGQNGYTF
TRBJ2-3 | TRBV7-2 | TRBD2 | - | TGTGCCAGCAGCTTAGCTAGCGGGGCCGAGAGTACGCAGTATTTT | CASSLASGAESTQYF
TRBJ2-7 | TRBV4-1 | - | - | TGCGCCAGCAGCCAATCCGGGGCCTACGAGCAGTACTTC | CASSQSGAYEQYF
TRBJ1-1 | TRBV19 | - | - | TGTGCCAGTAGTACGACAGTGAACACTGAAGCTTTCTTT | CASSTTVNTEAFF
TRBJ2-7 | TRBV7-3 | TRBD1 | - | TGTGCCAGCAGCCTTCCGGGACAGGGAAGCTACGAGCAGTACTTC | CASSLPGQGSYEQYF
TRBJ1-3 | TRBV11-2 | - | - | TGTGCCAGCAGCTTAGCGTCCGGAAACACCATATATTTT | CASSLASGNTIYF
TRBJ1-1 | TRBV29-1 | - | - | TGCAGCGTTGAAGACAGTTTCGTCTCTGAAGCTTTCTTT | CSVEDSFVSEAFF
TRBJ1-3 | TRBV21-1 | - | - | TGTGCCAGCACTTTCCTACCGACAGGGAGAGATTCTGGAAACACCATATATTTT | CASTFLPTGRDSGNTIYF
TRBJ2-1 | TRBV4-1 | - | - | TGCGCCAGCAGCCAAGAAGGGGTAGTGACTTTCTACAATGAGCAGTTCTTC | CASSQEGVVTFYNEQFF
TRBJ2-2 | TRBV30 | - | - | TGTGCCTGGAGCCCCCCAGGCACCGGGGAGCTGTTTTTT | CAWSPPGTGELFF
TRBJ1-2 | TRBV9 | - | - | TGTGCCAGCAGCGTAGCTAAGGGGCCGGGCGGCTACACCTTC | CASSVAKGPGGYTF
TRBJ1-1 | TRBV2 | - | - | TGTGCCAGCAGTGAAAAGCAGGGGTTTTACGGAGCTTTCTTT | CASSEKQGFYGAFF
TRBJ2-3 | TRBV7-6 | - | - | TGTGCCAGCAGCCCCGGGGGTACGCAGTATTTT | CASSPGGTQYF
TRBJ1-1 | TRBV5-4 | - | - | TGTGCCAGCAGCTTGGGACAGGATTTGCACACTGAAGCTTTCTTT | CASSLGQDLHTEAFF
TRBJ2-5 | TRBV11-2 | TRBD1 | - | TGTGCCAGCAGCTCACTTGCCGGGACAGGGGAAGAGACCCAGTACTTC | CASSSLAGTGEETQYF
TRBJ1-2 | TRBV5-4 | - | - | TGTGCCAGCAGCTTGGGATGGGAGCTGACTAACTATGGCTACACCTTC | CASSLGWELTNYGYTF
TRBJ2-2 | TRBV5-1 | - | - | TGCGCCAGCAGCTTAGGCGGGGGCCCTGTTGGGACCGGGGAGCTGTTTTTT | CASSLGGGPVGTGELFF
TRBJ1-1 | TRBV19 | TRBD1 | - | TGTGCCAGTAGTATTCCAGGGGGCAAGGGCACTGAAGCTTTCTTT | CASSIPGGKGTEAFF
TRBJ1-2 | TRBV7-9 | - | few | TGTGCCAGCAGGCGGGAGAGCTATGGCTACACCTTC | CASRRESYGYTF
TRBJ2-2 | TRBV7-2 | TRBD2 | few | TGTGCCAGCAGCTTAAAGCGGGGGCCTCCCGGGGAGCTGTTTTTT | CASSLKRGPPGELFF
TRBJ1-6 | TRBV6-5 | - | few | TGTGCCAGCAGTTACTCTTCCCAGGGGAAATCACCCCTCCACTTT | CASSYSSQGKSPLHF
TRBJ2-7 | TRBV11-2 | - | few | TGTGCCAGCAGCCAGTTAGTGGGGGGATACGAGCAGTACTTC | CASSQLVGGYEQYF
TRBJ2-2 | TRBV10-3 | TRBD2 | - | TGTGCCGCCCAAGCCGGGACTAGCGGGGGGGTGAACACCGGGGAGCTGTTTTTT | CAAQAGTSGGVNTGELFF
TRBJ2-1 | TRBV4-1 | - | - | TGCGCCAGCAGCCCTCCTTCGGCGGGGTCCACGTACAATGAGCAGTTCTTC | CASSPPSAGSTYNEQFF
TRBJ1-1 | TRBV7-9 | TRBD1 | few | TGTGCCAGCAGCCTAACAGGGGGTTTGGTGAACACTGAAGCTTTCTTT | CASSLTGGLVNTEAFF
TRBJ2-5 | TRBV11-3 | TRBD2 | - | TGTGCCAGCAGCTTCGGGGGGGGCAGAGAGACCCAGTACTTC | CASSFGGGRETQYF
TRBJ2-5 | TRBV25-1 | TRBD2 | - | TGTGCCAGCAGTGTACCCGCGGGGGTTCAAGAGACCCAGTACTTC | CASSVPAGVQETQYF
TRBJ2-1 | TRBV7-9 | - | few | TGTGCCAGCAGCGCAAGAGGGAGCTACAATGAGCAGTTCTTC | CASSARGSYNEQFF
TRBJ1-6 | TRBV18 | TRBD1 | few | TGTGCCAGCTCACCACCAGAAGGGACAGGGGTTCGCCCCCTCCACTTT | CASSPPEGTGVRPLHF
TRBJ2-5 | TRBV19 | - | few | TGTGCCAGTAGTATCACGGCTAGCCGGCAAGAGACCCAGTACTTC | CASSITASRQETQYF
TRBJ2-1 | TRBV19 | TRBD2 | - | TGTGCCAGTAGTCCCGGACTAGCGGGGGGGATGGAGTTCTTC | CASSPGLAGGMEFF
TRBJ2-5 | TRBV25-1 | TRBD2 | medium-sized | TGTGCCAGCAGTGAATTCTCGGGGGGGACTCTTCAAGAGACCCAGTACTTC | CASSEFSGGTLQETQYF
TRBJ1-5 | TRBV4-1 | - | - | TGCGCCAGCAGCCAAGCAGGACAGTATAATCAGCCCCAGCATTTT | CASSQAGQYNQPQHF
TRBJ2-5 | TRBV7-8 | - | - | TGTGCCAGCAGCTTTAGGGGTTCAGAGACCCAGTACTTC | CASSFRGSETQYF
TRBJ2-2 | TRBV10-1 | TRBD2 | few | TGCGCCAGCAGTACTAGCGGGGGGCCCCTTAACACCGGGGAGCTGTTTTTT | CASSTSGGPLNTGELFF
TRBJ1-5 | TRBV2 | - | - | TGTGCCAGCAGAGGGCAGGGGTCGGTTCAGCCCCAGCATTTT | CASRGQGSVQPQHF
TRBJ2-2 | TRBV16 | - | few | TGTGCCAGCAGCCCTCGGGGCACCGGGGAGCTGTTTTTT | CASSPRGTGELFF
TRBJ2-2 | TRBV15 | TRBD1 | - | TGTGCCACCAGCAGAGACAGGGGGACAAGGACCGGGGAGCTGTTTTTT | CATSRDRGTRTGELFF
TRBJ2-7 | TRBV2 | - | - | TGTGCCAGCAGTGAAGGGGGGCTGTCCTACGAGCAGTACTTC | CASSEGGLSYEQYF
TRBJ1-1 | TRBV25-1 | - | - | TGTGCCAGCAGTCCCGACAGCTTTAACACTGAAGCTTTCTTT | CASSPDSFNTEAFF
TRBJ2-3 | TRBV2 | TRBD2 | - | TGTGCCAGCAAGCGGGGATTATTTGCAGATACGCAGTATTTT | CASKRGLFADTQYF
TRBJ2-7 | TRBV13 | - | - | TGTGCCAGCAGCTCCGGAAGACAGGCCACCTACGAGCAGTACTTC | CASSSGRQATYEQYF
TRBJ2-3 | TRBV9 | TRBD2 | - | TGTGCCAGCAGCCCGGGGACTAGCGGGGTTGGCACAGATACGCAGTATTTT | CASSPGTSGVGTDTQYF
TRBJ1-1 | TRBV4-1 | - | once | TGCGCCAGCAGCCAAGTGGCAGGACAGATCATGAACACTGAAGCTTTCTTT | CASSQVAGQIMNTEAFF
TRBJ1-2 | TRBV6-5 | TRBD1 | - | TGTGCCAGCAGTTTCACAGGACAGGGGAACTATGGCTACACCTTC | CASSFTGQGNYGYTF
TRBJ1-5 | TRBV30 | - | once | TGTGCCTGGACACCAGGGACTTATAGCAATCAGCCCCAGCATTTT | CAWTPGTYSNQPQHF
TRBJ2-1 | TRBV10-2 | - | - | TGCGCCAGCCGACCGGGGTCGGCGAGTAGTGAGCAGTTCTTC | CASRPGSASSEQFF
TRBJ2-1 | TRBV5-1 | - | - | TGCGCCAGCAGCTCGTCGGGTCCCTACAATGAGCAGTTCTTC | CASSSSGPYNEQFF